This paragraph covers one TCR beta chain sequence. Its antigen is not yet known. Per-base quality was not reported, and no clone a single base away is much larger than it. V drops 0 bases and J drops 7 bases, leaving 9 bases in between. The cysteine opens and the phenylalanine closes a CDR3 of 14 amino acids. The retained sequence is limited to the CDR3, 42 bases, with the frame set at the first base. As encoded in the germline V gene (reference sequence), CDR1 is PRHDT while CDR2 is FYEKMQ. This entry belongs to a study of shared clonotypes between healthy human individuals (dated by TCRdb to between 2020 and 2021). Study-level background: The cohort included a few men and a couple of women between 18 and 49 years of age. For each donor, CD4 naive and CD4 memory were each given three plates, CD8 naive was given two plates, and CD8 memory was given one plate. To estimate repertoire size and how much clonotype sharing occurs between individuals, the study deeply sequenced the blood TCR repertoires of a handful of healthy adults. Different laboratories and diverse techniques were used to prepare libraries and sequence TCR repertoires, to increase sequencing depth and limit assay-specific biases. Between about 0.8 and 9 billion PBMCs per donor were obtained by leukapheresis.

Using the deep immunoSEQ assay, TCR CDR3 regions were amplified from genomic DNA by multiplex PCR. For each cell subset, the extracted genomic DNA was distributed evenly across all wells of several immunoSEQ 96-well plates, and each plate served as one replicate. Each replicate PCR for sorted subsets received 200 ng genomic DNA, equal to tens of thousands of T cell genomes. The purified libraries were quantified using a Qubit 3.0 fluorometer, sized with a Bioanalyzer 2100, and then quantified again using the KAPA Library Quantification kit. A separate single-read 150-cycle Illumina NextSeq 550 flow cell was used to sequence each immunoSEQ 96-well plate. As for the authors' bioinformatics: Because the immunoSEQ output included only junctional sequences and no quality scores, the filtering could not be the same as the filtering used for full-length reads. To assign V/J genes and CDR3, sequences were annotated against IMGT germline references using PyIR, a Python wrapper for IgBLAST v1.9. Any read was removed if the V/J assignment was weak (E-value above 1e-6), the CDR3 was missing, or the read contained stop codons, out-of-frame junctions, or ambiguous translated residues. A V3J clonotype was defined by an identical inferred V gene, J gene, and CDR3 amino acid sequence. Percentage overlap between repertoires was computed as shared unique clonotypes divided by the size of the smaller repertoire. RTK rarefaction, the Chao1 estimator, and Recon v2.1 estimates of unobserved clonotypes were used to assess repertoire richness. For all TCRbeta clonotypes obtained by the gDNA method from a few donors, generation probabilities were computed with OLGA. What TCRdb holds here is the immuneACCESS table cut down to in-frame rearrangements. Part of the clones is not present; checked against another copy, under half of the missing clones reflect an unresolved V gene, and the others are unexplained. Clonal size and the V and J genes are those of that table, whereas D and trimming came from the DNA. The sample yields about 2.1 million clones; roughly 91% were counted once. About 1.8% of the sample is in the top ten clones.

Overall study results and their limits: Pairwise subsampling led to the expectation that sequencing depth would affect the degree of clonotype sharing among donors. When several donors were compared, the shared fraction of clonotypes was 5% to 6.5% for naive CD4, around 4% for naive CD8, 2% to 2.5% for memory CD4, and 0.35% to 0.4% for memory CD8. Naive subsets generally had larger estimated clonotype richness than memory subsets did. The small number of donors limited the genetic and exposure-history diversity represented. Sampling was limited to blood, and TCR repertoires in tissue likely differ from TCR repertoires in blood. Rarefaction of sorted-subset datasets indicated incomplete sequencing despite the large sequencing depth. Compared with non-shared clonotypes, the clonotypes found in all four sorted-subset donors had higher generation probabilities.

CD8 naive samples consisted of CD45RO-negative cells that were positively selected for CCR7, yielding a CD45RA+CCR7+ population without TemRA cells. Healthy HIV-negative adults with no recently reported acute infections or vaccinations were included as donors. Every donor was a Caucasian adult residing in Nashville, Tennessee, USA. Blood was obtained by leukapheresis, after which PBMCs were separated by Ficoll-Histopaque density gradient centrifugation and cryopreserved in liquid nitrogen vapor phase. Analytical flow cytometry was used to check the purity and quantity of each magnetically sorted T cell population. From each sorted fraction, genomic DNA was isolated and quantified by UV absorbance on a Nanodrop 2000c.

Input material: naive CD8+ T cells from PBMCs. The cell subset or site label, read with the paper, signifies: CD45RA+CCR7+. The source of this sequence is a man aged 18 to 35 in good health. Some clones in this sample may be carry-over from other donors' samples. Here the chain combines TRBV13 and TRBJ2-2; a tentative D call is TRBD1 (6 bases match). This receptor has the CDR3 CASSLGQGHGELFF. The DNA is TGTGCCAGCAGCTTAGGACAGGGCCACGGGGAGCTGTTTTTT. The full variable domain, completed from the reference TRBV13 and TRBJ2-2 proteins outside the CDR3, reads AAGVIQSPRHLIKEKRETATLKCYPIPRHDTVYWYQQGPGQDPQFLISFYEKMQSDKGSIPDRFSAQQFSDYHSELNMSSLELGDSALYFCASSLGQGHGELFFGEGSRLTVL.